A single sample is the source of the 30 T cell receptor beta chains below, sequenced in a study of type 1 regulatory T cells. TCRdb used MiXCR to reprocess the reads, holding one entry per CDR3 protein. The sample has roughly 62,000 distinct CDR3 sequences; 62% are singletons. Antigens for these TCRs are unknown. Input material: cultured non-Tr1 T cells, either the whole culture or a sorted T cell fraction (not recorded which). All receptors come from a human donor in good health.

This clonotype was seen only once. V gene TRBV2 combines with J gene TRBJ2-6; D remains ambiguous. Germline CDR1 and CDR2: SNHLY and FYNNEI. The CDR3 totals 15 residues. V lost 5 bases and J 0 bases, leaving 8 bases between the germline ends. CDR3 protein: CASSRWNSGANVLTF. For the CDR3, the DNA is TGTGCCAGCAGTAGGTGGAACTCTGGGGCCAACGTCCTGACTTTC.

The chain joins TRBV7-7 to TRBJ2-1, with D possibly being TRBD1 (6 bases). The CDR3 sequence is 15 residues long. V gave up 5 bases and J gave up 0 bases, with 11 bases separating them. Looked up from germline, CDR1 is SSHAT and CDR2 is FNYEAQ (reference sequence). CDR3 nucleotides: TGTGCCAGCAGCACCGGGACATCCTCCTACAATGAGCAGTTCTTC. It yields the protein CASSTGTSSYNEQFF.

The gene calls are TRBV5-8 and TRBJ1-2; maybe TRBD1 (5 bases). The CDR3 is 12 amino acids. Germline V gene sequence: CDR1 SGHTS, CDR2 YDEGEE. V was clipped by 3 bases and J by 8 bases, with 11 bases between them. The CDR3 region is CASSYGARGYTF. The DNA for the CDR3 is TGTGCCAGCAGCTACGGGGCGCGAGGCTACACCTTC. Full variable domain (remainder filled in from reference TRBV5-8 and TRBJ1-2): EAGVTQSPTHLIKTRGQQATLRCSPISGHTSVYWYQQALGLGLQFLLWYDEGEERNRGNFPPRFSGRQFPNYSSELNVNALELEDSALYLCASSYGARGYTFGSGTRLTVV.

This clonotype showed up just a few times. The chain recombines TRBV2 with TRBJ2-7; D is ambiguous. Deletions cut 5 bases from V and 4 bases from J, with 9 bases between. The germline gives CDR1 SNHLY, CDR2 FYNNEI. The length of the CDR3 is 12 residues. The chain's CDR3 is CASSRPYYEQYF. The CDR3 DNA follows: TGTGCCAGCAGTCGGCCGTATTACGAGCAGTACTTC.

The CDR3 loop reads CASSLRQTNTEAFF. As DNA, the CDR3 is TGTGCCAGCAGCTTAAGGCAGACGAACACTGAAGCTTTCTTT. The chain uses TRBV7-9 and TRBJ1-1; no clear D gene. CDR3 length: 14 residues. CDR1 is SEHNR and CDR2 is FQNEAQ in the germline V gene (reference sequence). The V end lost 2 bases, the J end lost 1 base, and 8 bases lay between the germline ends.

The chain links TRBV6-6 to TRBJ1-5, with TRBD1 matching 9 bases. V trimming: 5 bases; J trimming: 5 bases; junction bases outside the gene matches: 7. CDR3 size: 15 residues. The germline V gene has CDR1 MNHNY and CDR2 SVGAGI (reference sequence). This CDR3 reads CASSAGQGGDQPQHF. Here the CDR3 DNA reads TGTGCCAGCAGTGCGGGACAGGGCGGTGATCAGCCCCAGCATTTT.

The chain has TRBV6-1 and TRBJ2-7; 11 bases match TRBD2. With V trimmed by 3 bases and J by 9 bases, 13 bases remained unmatched. This CDR3 spans 16 amino acids. Germline CDR1 and CDR2: MNHNS and SASEGT. The chain's CDR3 is CASSESRLAGTRGQYF. CDR3 coding DNA: TGTGCCAGCAGTGAGTCAAGACTAGCGGGAACGCGTGGGCAGTACTTC.

The chain has TRBV27 and TRBJ2-7; a possible D gene is TRBD1 (6 bases). The CDR3 length is 14 residues. CDR1 is MNHEY and CDR2 is SMNVEV in the germline V gene (reference sequence). The V and J ends lost 4 bases and 3 bases respectively, with 13 bases between them. The CDR3 DNA sequence: TGTGCCAGCAGTTCGCCATCCAGGGGCTACGAGCAGTACTTC. It encodes CASSSPSRGYEQYF.

This clonotype was counted many times. The chain combines TRBV12-3 or TRBV12-4 with TRBJ2-3; the D is unclear. CDR3 length: 11 residues. With 10 bases removed from V and 6 bases from J, the gap between germline ends came to 11 bases. DNA of the CDR3: TGTGCCACCACTTCGTTGGATACGCAGTATTTT. Translating it yields CATTSLDTQYF.

The chain joins TRBV7-9 to TRBJ2-1; 7 bases map to TRBD2. Trimming cost V 4 bases and J 5 bases; bases outside gene matches: 8. The CDR3 consists of 15 residues. Looked up from germline, CDR1 is SEHNR and CDR2 is FQNEAQ (reference sequence). The CDR3 is CASSYRAGENNEQFF. The CDR3, as DNA: TGTGCCAGCAGCTATCGGGCGGGAGAAAACAATGAGCAGTTCTTC.

The chain recombines TRBV29-1 with TRBJ2-3; unclear D gene. Trimming took 3 bases from V and 1 from J, leaving 5 bases between them. CDR1 SQVTM and CDR2 ANQGSEA come from the germline V gene. The CDR3 consists of 12 residues. DNA of the CDR3: TGCAGCGTTGATGTCGGCACAGATACGCAGTATTTT. The encoded protein is CSVDVGTDTQYF.

The rearrangement links TRBV20-1 to TRBJ1-4, with D unresolved. V gave up 6 bases and J gave up 3 bases, with 8 bases separating them. The CDR3 totals 12 residues. Germline CDR1 DFQATT, CDR2 SNEGSKA (reference sequence). CDR3: CSARFPNEKLFF. The CDR3 DNA follows: TGCAGTGCACGTTTCCCTAATGAAAAACTGTTTTTT.

This chain joins TRBV19 and TRBJ2-2, with TRBD2 matching 7 bases. The germline gives CDR1 LNHDA, CDR2 SQIVND (reference sequence). Unmatched junction bases numbered 15, after V lost 5 bases and J lost 6 bases. The CDR3 covers 17 residues. Written as DNA, the CDR3 is TGTGCCAGTAGTTCTCTAAGAGGGGAGGGATTCGCCGGGGAGCTGTTTTTT. It yields the protein CASSSLRGEGFAGELFF.

The sample holds a few counts of this clonotype. The CDR3 DNA follows: TGTGCCATCAAAACCGGGACAGGGGACACTGAAGCTTTCTTT. Encoded protein: CAIKTGTGDTEAFF. This chain connects TRBV10-3 to TRBJ1-1, with 10 bases fitting TRBD1. With V trimmed by 7 bases and J by 3 bases, 5 bases remained unmatched. The CDR3 length is 14 residues. The germline gives CDR1 ENHRY, CDR2 SYGVKD.

With respect to this clonotype: One base away lies a much larger clone, so this may be a sequencing read error. Without the conserved terminal phenylalanine or tryptophan, this CDR3 likely stems from a read error. The chain carries TRBV7-8 and TRBJ1-1; D uncertain. V was clipped by 3 bases and J by 2 bases, with 10 bases between them. There are 14 residues in the CDR3. Germline CDR1 reads SGHVS; CDR2 reads FQNEAQ. The CDR3 here is CASSFPYTNTEAFY. In nucleotides, the CDR3 is TGTGCCAGCAGCTTCCCCTACACTAACACTGAAGCTTTCTAT.

The V gene is TRBV28, the J gene TRBJ1-5; TRBD1 matches 7 bases. V was clipped by 8 bases and J by 5 bases; unmatched bases: 6. Germline CDR1 and CDR2: MDHEN and SYDVKM. The CDR3 is made up of 13 amino acids. DNA for the CDR3: TGTGCCAGCGGGCGACAGGGCTATCAGCCCCAGCATTTT. This translates into CASGRQGYQPQHF. Complete variable domain (other parts from reference TRBV28 and TRBJ1-5): DVKVTQSSRYLVKRTGEKVFLECVQDMDHENMFWYRQDPGLGLRLIYFSYDVKMKEKGDIPEGYSVSREKKERFSLILESASTNQTSMYLCASGRQGYQPQHFGDGTRLSIL.

This chain connects TRBV20-1 to TRBJ2-2; 7 bases align to TRBD1. The V and J ends lost 6 bases and 4 bases, in that order; junction bases with no gene match: 11. The germline gives CDR1 DFQATT, CDR2 SNEGSKA (reference sequence). CDR3 size: 15 residues. The CDR3 DNA reads as TGCAGTGCGACCGACAGGGAGTGGAGCACCGGGGAGCTGTTTTTT. It encodes CSATDREWSTGELFF.

CDR3 sequence reads: CSASRVGTEAFF. The CDR3 DNA is TGCAGTGCTAGTAGGGTGGGCACTGAAGCTTTCTTT. V usage is TRBV20-1 and J usage is TRBJ1-1; no firm D call. Trimming removed 3 bases from V and 4 bases from J, with 9 bases in between. The germline V gene has CDR1 DFQATT and CDR2 SNEGSKA (reference sequence). The CDR3 has 12 amino acids.

Note on this clonotype: Being one base from a much bigger clone, this may be a read error. This sequence joins TRBV6-1 and TRBJ2-1; the match to TRBD2 covers 7 bases. Germline V lookup: CDR1 MNHNS, CDR2 SASEGT. This CDR3 has 15 amino acids. CDR3 DNA: TGTGCCAGCAGTGAAGCGGGAGGGTCCTACAATGTGCAGTTCTTC. This translates into CASSEAGGSYNVQFF.

The chain recombines TRBV27 with TRBJ2-2; D assignment may be TRBD1 or TRBD2 (5 bases each). This CDR3 is 14 amino acids long. Germline CDR1 MNHEY, CDR2 SMNVEV (reference sequence). V dropped 4 bases and J dropped 4 bases, with 10 bases sitting between them. For the CDR3, the DNA is TGTGCCAGCAGTTGGGCAGGGACCACCGGGGAGCTGTTTTTT. Protein: CASSWAGTTGELFF.

The V call is TRBV4-1, the J call TRBJ2-3; 7 positions agree with TRBD2. With V trimmed by 0 bases and J by 1 base, 7 bases remained unmatched. From germline, CDR1 is MGHRA and CDR2 YSYEKL. The CDR3 contains 17 residues. In DNA form, the CDR3 reads TGCGCCAGCAGCCAAGATGGCCCAGGGAGGGGCACAGATACGCAGTATTTT. Protein sequence: CASSQDGPGRGTDTQYF.

Here the CDR3 DNA reads TGTGCCAGCTCCCTCGACAGGGACGAGCAGTACTTC. It encodes CASSLDRDEQYF. This sequence joins TRBV18 and TRBJ2-7, with 7 bases lining up with TRBD1. This CDR3 is 12 amino acids long. V was clipped by 6 bases and J by 5 bases; unmatched bases: 4. Germline V gene data show CDR1 as KGHSH and CDR2 as LQKENI.

This chain connects TRBV5-4 to TRBJ2-2, with 8 bases matching TRBD2. The CDR3 runs 15 residues. CDR1 is SGHNT and CDR2 is YYREEE in the germline V gene (reference sequence). V lost 4 bases and J lost 1; bases outside the gene matches: 3. Here the CDR3 reads CASSRGGENTGELFF. In nucleotides, the CDR3 is TGTGCCAGCAGCCGGGGGGGGGAGAACACCGGGGAGCTGTTTTTT.

About this clonotype: This CDR3 is missing its conserved last phenylalanine or tryptophan, likely due to a read error. The chain combines TRBV7-9 with TRBJ1-5; D may be TRBD1 (5 bases). V was trimmed by 5 bases and J by 7 bases, leaving 12 bases between them. The CDR3 sequence is 13 residues long. Germline CDR1 SEHNR, CDR2 FQNEAQ (reference sequence). The CDR3 nucleotides are TGTGCCAGCAGCCGTAACCAGGGACAGCCCCAGCATTTG. Protein sequence: CASSRNQGQPQHL.

This clonotype came up once. The chain employs TRBV20-1 and TRBJ2-1; perhaps D is TRBD1 or TRBD2 (5 bases each). The CDR3 covers 12 residues. Trimming stripped 6 bases from V and 6 bases from J, with 12 bases between. CDR1 is DFQATT, CDR2 SNEGSKA, per germline (reference sequence). The CDR3 is CSAAEGRNEQFF. DNA of the CDR3: TGCAGTGCAGCTGAGGGGCGCAATGAGCAGTTCTTC.

This clonotype was seen more than once but under ten times. CDR3 region: CATSDLTSGGSNEQFF. In DNA form, the CDR3 reads TGTGCCACCAGTGATTTGACTAGCGGGGGAAGCAATGAGCAGTTCTTC. The J gene is TRBJ2-1, the V gene TRBV24-1; 11 bases line up with TRBD2. CDR3 size: 16 residues. V dropped 0 bases and J dropped 6; count of bases not matched to a gene: 3. The germline V gene encodes CDR1 KGHDR and CDR2 SFDVKD.

The CDR3 sequence: CASSIGGQTYEQYF. CDR3 DNA: TGTGCCAGCTCAATCGGGGGACAAACCTACGAGCAGTACTTC. J is TRBJ2-7 and V is TRBV11-2, with D tentatively TRBD1 or TRBD2 (6 bases each). The V and J ends lost 8 bases and 2 bases respectively, with 16 bases between them. This CDR3 has 14 amino acids. Germline CDR1 and CDR2: SGHAT and FQNNGV.

This clonotype turned up a few times. The V call is TRBV20-1, the J call TRBJ2-7, with a possible D match to TRBD2 (5 bases). Trimming shortened V by 1 base and J by 5 bases, and 12 bases separated the two germline ends. The CDR3 is 13 amino acids. Germline V CDR1 and CDR2: DFQATT, SNEGSKA (reference sequence). The CDR3 sequence is CSARGTGINEQYF. In nucleotides, the CDR3 is TGCAGTGCTAGAGGTACCGGGATAAACGAGCAGTACTTC.

The chain employs TRBV4-2 and TRBJ2-7, with D maybe TRBD2 (6 bases). CDR3 length: 16 residues. Germline values: CDR1 LGHNA, CDR2 YNFKEQ. V was pared by 0 bases and J by 4 bases, with 16 bases between. This CDR3 is CASSQDSGDSWYEQYF. DNA for the CDR3: TGTGCCAGCAGCCAAGATTCGGGGGATAGTTGGTACGAGCAGTACTTC.

The chain has TRBV18 and TRBJ2-7; D ambiguous. V lost 2 bases and J 0 bases, leaving 8 bases between the germline ends. The CDR3 extends over 14 amino acids. Germline assignment: CDR1 KGHSH and CDR2 LQKENI. In DNA form, the CDR3 reads TGTGCCAGCTCACCAAGAGGCAGCTCCTACGAGCAGTACTTC. This translates into CASSPRGSSYEQYF.